This T cell receptor (beta chain) originates from a study of T cells in Graves' hyperthyroidism and ophthalmopathy. Germline V gene lookup returns CDR1 MNHEY and CDR2 SVGEGT. Trimming took 0 bases from V and 6 from J; bases not matched to a gene: 5. This CDR3 comprises 15 residues. Study-wide results and limits: Before onset, by a median of 6.5 months, the model predicted ophthalmopathy. By a 13 V-J model, ophthalmopathy was set apart from stable hyperthyroidism.

A remark on this clonotype: Its antigen is undetermined.

TCR beta CDR3 regions were amplified from RNA transcripts. TCR CDR3 regions were first amplified by RT-PCR with HTBI primers. TCRdb passed the multiplex PCR reads through MiXCR, listing each CDR3 protein once. The sample yields about 600,000 distinct CDR3 sequences, 11% to 15% seen once. Disease lasting under 3 months, a NOSPECS grade of at least 4, and a Clinical Activity Score of at least 3 were features of the ophthalmopathy patients. Any patient presenting with uncontrolled infection, other autoimmune disease, pregnancy or lactation was left out. The specimen was blood. The sequence came from a woman younger than 30 with Graves' ophthalmopathy. The chain employs TRBV6-2 or TRBV6-3 and TRBJ1-2; 9 positions match TRBD1. The CDR3 nucleotides read TGTGCCAGCAGTTACTCCGGGACAGGGTCTGATGGCTACACCTTC. It encodes CASSYSGTGSDGYTF.